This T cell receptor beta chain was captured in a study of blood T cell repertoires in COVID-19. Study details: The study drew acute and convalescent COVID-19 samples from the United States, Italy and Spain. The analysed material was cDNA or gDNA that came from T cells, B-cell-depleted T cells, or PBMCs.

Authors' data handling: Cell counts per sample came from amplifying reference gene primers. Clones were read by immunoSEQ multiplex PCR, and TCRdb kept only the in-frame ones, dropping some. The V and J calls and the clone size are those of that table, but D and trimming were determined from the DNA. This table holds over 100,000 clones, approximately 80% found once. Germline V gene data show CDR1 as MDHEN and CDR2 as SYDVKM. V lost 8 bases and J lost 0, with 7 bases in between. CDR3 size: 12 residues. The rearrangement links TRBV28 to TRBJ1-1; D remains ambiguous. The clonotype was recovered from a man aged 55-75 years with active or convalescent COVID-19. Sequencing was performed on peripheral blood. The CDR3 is CASLAVNTEAFF. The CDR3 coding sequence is TGTGCCAGCCTGGCAGTGAACACTGAAGCTTTCTTT.